The 10 T cell receptor beta chains in this list originate from one sample, sequenced in a study of T-cell reconstitution after alpha-beta-depleted transplantation in children. Unique molecular identifiers were used in preparing the TCRbeta library. TCRdb re-derived calls from the PCR reads in MiXCR, one entry per CDR3 protein. The table includes around 700,000 distinct CDR3 sequences, approximately 14% detected once. Sequenced material: PBMCs, taken before TCRalphabeta/CD19-depleted stem cell transplant. The receptors were sampled from a girl under 10 years old with congenital amegakaryocytic thrombocytopenia, due to receive a stem cell transplant.

This clonotype has a count of ten or more. The chain is built from TRBV20-1 and TRBJ1-1; D unclear. Between the trimmed V and J ends, which lost 3 bases and 0 bases, there was a span of 14 bases. The length of the CDR3 is 15 residues. The germline CDR1 and CDR2 sequences are DFQATT and SNEGSKA (reference sequence). In DNA, the CDR3 is TGCAGTGCTAGTTTGCCCCGCGCTATGAACACTGAAGCTTTCTTT. It codes for CSASLPRAMNTEAFF.

The V gene is TRBV20-1, the J gene TRBJ2-7; D is undetermined. The germline V gene has CDR1 DFQATT and CDR2 SNEGSKA (reference sequence). The CDR3 is made up of 13 amino acids. V lost 3 bases and J lost 0, with 9 bases in between. As DNA, the CDR3 is TGCAGTGCTAGGGATCATAGCTCCTACGAGCAGTACTTC. Protein sequence: CSARDHSSYEQYF.

This clonotype was recorded many times. V and J are TRBV20-1 and TRBJ2-7; TRBD2 aligns across 10 bases. The trim removed 3 bases at V and 7 bases at J, leaving 6 bases unmatched. Germline lookup yields CDR1 DFQATT and CDR2 SNEGSKA (reference sequence). CDR3 size: 13 residues. The CDR3 nucleotides read TGCAGTGCTAGTCTAGCGGGAGCTGAAGAGCAGTACTTC. It translates to CSASLAGAEEQYF.

This clonotype came up once. This may come from a read error, since a much larger clone is one base off. The chain combines TRBV29-1 with TRBJ2-1; 10 nucleotides match TRBD2. Germline lookup yields CDR1 SQVTM and CDR2 ANQGSEA. The CDR3 extends over 14 amino acids. The CDR3 loop reads CSVDGLAGDLEQSF. CDR3 sequence (DNA): TGCAGCGTTGACGGGCTAGCGGGAGATCTTGAGCAGTCCTTC.

This clonotype appeared many times. The chain links TRBV20-1 to TRBJ1-2, with TRBD1 matching 9 bases. Germline assignment: CDR1 DFQATT and CDR2 SNEGSKA (reference sequence). The trim removed 6 bases at V and 3 bases at J, leaving 11 bases unmatched. The CDR3 has 15 residues. The CDR3: CSADTGGEGYYGYTF. CDR3 bases: TGCAGTGCCGACACAGGGGGCGAGGGCTACTATGGCTACACCTTC.

This rearrangement joins TRBV5-6 to TRBJ2-2, with TRBD1 as a possible D gene (5 bases). The germline V gene has CDR1 SGHDT and CDR2 YYEEEE. There are 16 residues in the CDR3. V gave up 4 bases and J gave up 3 bases, with 16 bases separating them. Here the CDR3 reads CASSLGQIYYTGELFF. DNA for the CDR3: TGTGCCAGCAGCCTTGGACAAATATACTACACCGGGGAGCTGTTTTTT.

Only a few counts were recorded for this clonotype. V is TRBV20-1 and J is TRBJ2-1; the D gene is possibly TRBD2 (5 bases). Germline CDR1 and CDR2: DFQATT and SNEGSKA (reference sequence). The CDR3 has 15 amino acids. V dropped 6 bases and J dropped 2 bases, with 17 bases sitting between them. CDR3 DNA sequence: TGCAGTGCCGATTTAAGCGGTAAGGCCTACAATGAGCAGTTCTTC. Its translation: CSADLSGKAYNEQFF.

Many counts were recorded for this clonotype. The chain links TRBV27 to TRBJ2-1, with D possibly called TRBD1 or TRBD2 (5 bases each). Trimming pared 2 bases from V and 9 bases from J, leaving 11 bases between. This CDR3 comprises 13 residues. The V gene's germline CDR1 is MNHEY and CDR2 SMNVEV (reference sequence). This CDR3 reads CASSLVGGGEQFF. The CDR3 nucleotides are TGTGCCAGCAGTTTAGTAGGTGGGGGTGAGCAGTTCTTC.

This clonotype was counted a few times. V usage is TRBV20-1 and J usage is TRBJ2-7, with no clear D. The germline gives CDR1 DFQATT, CDR2 SNEGSKA (reference sequence). The CDR3 runs 14 residues. The ends were cut back, 3 bases at V and 2 bases at J, with 14 bases in the middle. The CDR3 here is CSARPFEAAYEQYF. For the CDR3, the DNA is TGCAGTGCTAGGCCGTTTGAGGCCGCCTACGAGCAGTACTTC.

The chain couples TRBV30 to TRBJ2-4, with TRBD1 as a possible D gene (5 bases). CDR1 is GTSNPN, CDR2 SVGIG, per germline (reference sequence). This CDR3 region has 13 residues. V was shortened by 8 bases and J by 5 bases, with 16 bases between the two germline ends. The CDR3 DNA is TGTGCCATACTCCAGGGATTCCAAAACATTCAGTACTTC. This translates into CAILQGFQNIQYF.